This TCR beta chain was recorded in a study of beta chain features in type 1 diabetes. Trimming stripped 5 bases from V and 4 bases from J, with 8 bases between. The CDR3 loop spans 13 amino acids. Germline CDR1 reads SGHTA; CDR2 reads FQGTGA. All of the isolated RNA was reverse transcribed, so expressed TCRB transcripts were sequenced. Using immunoSEQ multiplex PCR, the repertoire was profiled, and TCRdb retains in-frame clones only, with some absent. The sample comprises just over 600,000 clones, around 15% of which are singletons, and about 0.097% rests with the top ten. Material: naive CD4+ T cells from blood. The source is a man younger than 35 in good health. The rearrangement links TRBV7-3 to TRBJ2-2; D remains ambiguous. The CDR3 DNA is TGTGCCAGCAGCCCCACCGGCACCGGGGAGCTGTTTTTT. This codes for CASSPTGTGELFF.